This T cell receptor beta chain emerged from a study of blood T cell repertoires in COVID-19. Study as a whole: Samples of COVID-19 (acute and convalescent) were obtained from the United States, Italy and Spain. T cells, B-cell-depleted T cells, or PBMCs provided the cDNA or gDNA that served as material.

Assay: immunoSEQ multiplex PCR; the TCRdb copy retains only in-frame clones and omits some. The sample shows 450,000 to 500,000 clones, roughly 85% of them seen only once. The material sequenced was peripheral blood. The source of this sequence is a human donor in a cohort sampled during active COVID-19.

The CDR3 coding sequence is TGTGCCAGCAGCCGGGACAGGGCCCCAGATACGCAGTATTTT. Translation gives CASSRDRAPDTQYF. The chain uses TRBV2 and TRBJ2-3, with 9 nucleotides matching TRBD1. Germline V gene lookup returns CDR1 SNHLY and CDR2 FYNNEI. This CDR3 is 14 amino acids long. The V segment lost 6 bases and the J segment 4 bases; nucleotides outside the gene matches: 5.